These T cell receptor beta chains were read from a single sample in a study of cytomegalovirus exposure and HLA in healthy donors. The data were produced by immunoSEQ multiplex PCR, yet TCRdb's version contains in-frame clones alone and is incomplete. The sample lists 250,000 to 350,000 clones; roughly 89% were seen once. The specimen was PBMCs. The receptors were gathered from a middle-aged man in good health and CMV-seropositive. Each CDR3 is given with its conserved first and last residue. The order of the fields is D gene, clone size, V gene, J gene, CDR3 protein, CDR3 DNA. A D gene is named only where the DNA matches it firmly. Size is stated for part of the rows, as once, few or many counts, or as a class when the clone is expanded.

TRBD1	.	TRBV2	TRBJ1-1	CASSEQGASTEAFF	TGTGCCAGCAGCGAACAGGGGGCGAGCACTGAAGCTTTCTTT
.	.	TRBV18	TRBJ2-6	CASSPRQANSGANVLTF	TGTGCCAGCTCACCACGACAGGCTAACTCTGGGGCCAACGTCCTGACTTTC
.	.	TRBV5-1	TRBJ2-7	CASRGGASLSEQYF	TGCGCCAGCAGGGGGGGGGCCTCCCTGTCCGAGCAGTACTTC
.	.	TRBV6-1	TRBJ2-1	CASRKTPYNEQFF	TGTGCCAGCAGAAAGACACCTTACAATGAGCAGTTCTTC
TRBD2	.	TRBV28	TRBJ2-2	CASSPGLAGDTGELFF	TGTGCCAGCAGTCCCGGACTAGCGGGAGACACCGGGGAGCTGTTTTTT
.	.	TRBV11-1	TRBJ2-1	CASSLVVSGRNEQFF	TGTGCCAGCAGCTTGGTAGTGAGCGGTCGCAATGAGCAGTTCTTC
.	.	TRBV6-6	TRBJ1-5	CASSFRTGNQPQHF	TGTGCCAGCAGTTTCCGGACAGGCAATCAGCCCCAGCATTTT
.	once	TRBV27	TRBJ2-1	CASSPAGSYSGGIYNEQFF	TGTGCCAGCAGTCCAGCGGGCTCCTATTCTGGGGGGATCTACAATGAGCAGTTCTTC
.	.	TRBV5-4	TRBJ1-2	CASSLAGSGHGYTF	TGTGCCAGCAGCTTGGCAGGGTCCGGGCATGGCTACACCTTC
TRBD1	.	TRBV27	TRBJ2-3	CASSAPGTGPRHTQYF	TGTGCCAGCAGTGCCCCCGGGACAGGGCCGAGACATACGCAGTATTTT
TRBD1	.	TRBV19	TRBJ2-1	CASSYRDSSNEQFF	TGTGCCAGTAGTTACCGGGACAGCTCCAATGAGCAGTTCTTC
TRBD1	.	TRBV7-8	TRBJ1-1	CASSSRQGARGEAFF	TGTGCCAGCAGCTCCCGACAGGGGGCGAGGGGTGAAGCTTTCTTT
TRBD1	.	TRBV5-4	TRBJ2-2	CASSLSGQVITGELFF	TGTGCCAGCAGCCTGTCCGGACAGGTGATCACCGGGGAGCTGTTTTTT
.	.	TRBV6-6	TRBJ1-3	CASSYRAGAGNTIYF	TGTGCCAGCAGTTACAGGGCAGGGGCTGGAAACACCATATATTTT
.	.	TRBV18	TRBJ1-2	CASSQEDYGYTF	TGTGCCAGCTCACAGGAGGACTATGGCTACACCTTC
TRBD1	.	TRBV7-9	TRBJ2-1	CASSNQGTGMTGAVDEQFF	TGTGCCAGCAGTAACCAGGGGACAGGGATGACGGGAGCGGTGGATGAGCAGTTCTTC
.	.	TRBV25-1	TRBJ1-1	CASSEYGPDTEAFF	TGTGCCAGCAGTGAATATGGTCCAGACACTGAAGCTTTCTTT
TRBD2	.	TRBV10-1	TRBJ2-7	CASSGGTGGRMSNEQYF	TGCGCCAGCAGTGGGGGGACGGGCGGGAGAATGAGCAACGAGCAGTACTTC
TRBD1	.	TRBV4-3	TRBJ2-7	CASSLDRDRGYEQYF	TGCGCCAGCAGCCTTGACCGGGACAGGGGCTACGAGCAGTACTTC